Sequencing of this TCR beta chain was carried out in a study of T cells in Graves' hyperthyroidism and ophthalmopathy. CDR1 is SGHNT and CDR2 is YENEEA in the germline V gene. V was trimmed by 0 bases and J by 5 bases, leaving 10 bases between them. The CDR3 runs to 14 residues. The study's findings and limits: Among clonotypes expanded in thyroid above 0.001, most were also found in blood.

An absence of ophthalmopathy progression within 18 months meant stable Graves' hyperthyroidism. Authors of the study amplified TCR beta CDR3 regions from RNA transcripts. With the HTBI primer set, the TCR CDR3 went through a first round of RT-PCR. Each CDR3 protein gets one entry after TCRdb re-called the multiplex PCR reads with MiXCR. The sample has 500,000 to 600,000 distinct CDR3 sequences, roughly 46% seen once. Of note for this clonotype: The antigen is unknown.

This sequence joins TRBV11-3 and TRBJ2-5; D unresolved. The sample comprised peripheral blood or thyroid tissue (not recorded which). The sequence derives from a young woman with Graves' hyperthyroidism. Written as DNA, the CDR3 is TGTGCCAGCAGCTTAGAGGCTACGAGGGAGACCCAGTACTTC. As protein: CASSLEATRETQYF.